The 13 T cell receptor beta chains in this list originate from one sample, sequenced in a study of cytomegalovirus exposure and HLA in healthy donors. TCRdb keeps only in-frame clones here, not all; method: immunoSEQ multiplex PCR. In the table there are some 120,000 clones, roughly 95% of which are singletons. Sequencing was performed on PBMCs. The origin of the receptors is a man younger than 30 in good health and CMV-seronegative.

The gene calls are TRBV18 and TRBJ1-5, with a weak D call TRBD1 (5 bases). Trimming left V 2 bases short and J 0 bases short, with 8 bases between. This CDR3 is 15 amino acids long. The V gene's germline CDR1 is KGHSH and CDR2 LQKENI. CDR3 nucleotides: TGTGCCAGCTCACCAGACAGTAATAGCAATCAGCCCCAGCATTTT. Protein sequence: CASSPDSNSNQPQHF.

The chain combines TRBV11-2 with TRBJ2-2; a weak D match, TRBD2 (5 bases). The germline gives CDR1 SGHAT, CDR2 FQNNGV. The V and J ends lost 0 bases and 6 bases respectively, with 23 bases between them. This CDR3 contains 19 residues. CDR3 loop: CASSLDFPKLESRSGELFF. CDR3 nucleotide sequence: TGTGCCAGCAGCTTAGATTTCCCCAAACTAGAGTCTAGATCCGGGGAGCTGTTTTTT.

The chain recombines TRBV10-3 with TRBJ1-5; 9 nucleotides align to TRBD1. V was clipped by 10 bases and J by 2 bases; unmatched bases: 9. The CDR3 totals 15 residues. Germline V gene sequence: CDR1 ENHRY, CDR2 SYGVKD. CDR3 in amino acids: CATSAGDRGNQPQHF. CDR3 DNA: TGTGCCACCTCGGCCGGGGACAGGGGCAATCAGCCCCAGCATTTT.

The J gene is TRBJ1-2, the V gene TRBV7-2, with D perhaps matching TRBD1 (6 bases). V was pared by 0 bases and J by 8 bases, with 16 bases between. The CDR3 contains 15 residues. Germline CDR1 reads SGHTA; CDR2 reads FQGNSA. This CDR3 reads CASSLAPRGLQGYTF. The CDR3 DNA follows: TGTGCCAGCAGCTTAGCCCCGAGGGGGTTGCAGGGCTACACCTTC.

In nucleotides, the CDR3 is TGTGCCAGCAGTCCCCCCCGGACAGGTAACACTGAAGCTTTCTTT. Translating gives CASSPPRTGNTEAFF. The rearrangement links TRBV28 to TRBJ1-1, with 7 bases lining up with TRBD1. Germline-derived CDR1 and CDR2 are MDHEN and SYDVKM. V lost 5 bases to trimming and J lost 2 bases; unmatched junction nucleotides: 8. The CDR3 contains 15 residues.

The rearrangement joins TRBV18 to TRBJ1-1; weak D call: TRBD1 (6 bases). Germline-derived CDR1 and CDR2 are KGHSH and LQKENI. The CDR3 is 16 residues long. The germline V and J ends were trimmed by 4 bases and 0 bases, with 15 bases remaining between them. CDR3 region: CASSRPEGVLNTEAFF. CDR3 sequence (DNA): TGTGCCAGCTCACGGCCCGAGGGGGTCCTGAACACTGAAGCTTTCTTT.

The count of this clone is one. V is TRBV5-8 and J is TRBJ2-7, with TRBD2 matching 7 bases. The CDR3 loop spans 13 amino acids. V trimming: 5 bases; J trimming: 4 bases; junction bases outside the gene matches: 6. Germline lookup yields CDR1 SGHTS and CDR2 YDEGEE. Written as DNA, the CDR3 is TGTGCCAGCAGGGAGAGGGGAGGGTACGAGCAGTACTTC. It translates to CASRERGGYEQYF. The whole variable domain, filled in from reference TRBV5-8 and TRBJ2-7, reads EAGVTQSPTHLIKTRGQQATLRCSPISGHTSVYWYQQALGLGLQFLLWYDEGEERNRGNFPPRFSGRQFPNYSSELNVNALELEDSALYLCASRERGGYEQYFGPGTRLTVT.

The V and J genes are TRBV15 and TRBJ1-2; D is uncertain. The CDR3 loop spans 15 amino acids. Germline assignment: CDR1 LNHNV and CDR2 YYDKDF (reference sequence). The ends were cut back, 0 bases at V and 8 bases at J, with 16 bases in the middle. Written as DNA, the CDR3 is TGTGCCACCAGCAGAGATGGGATGGGAGAGTTAGGCTACACCTTC. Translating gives CATSRDGMGELGYTF.

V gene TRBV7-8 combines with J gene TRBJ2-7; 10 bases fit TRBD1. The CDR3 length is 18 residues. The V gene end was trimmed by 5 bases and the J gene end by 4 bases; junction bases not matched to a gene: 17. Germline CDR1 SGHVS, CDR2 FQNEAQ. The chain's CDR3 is CASSRKDRGGTLLYEQYF. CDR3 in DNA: TGTGCCAGCAGCCGCAAGGACAGGGGGGGTACTCTACTTTACGAGCAGTACTTC.

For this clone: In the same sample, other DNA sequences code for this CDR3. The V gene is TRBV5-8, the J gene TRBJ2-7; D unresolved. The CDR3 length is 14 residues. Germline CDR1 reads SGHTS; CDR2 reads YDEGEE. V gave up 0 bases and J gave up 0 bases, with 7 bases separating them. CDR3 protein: CASSLVGGSYEQYF. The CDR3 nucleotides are TGTGCCAGCAGCTTGGTTGGCGGCTCCTACGAGCAGTACTTC.

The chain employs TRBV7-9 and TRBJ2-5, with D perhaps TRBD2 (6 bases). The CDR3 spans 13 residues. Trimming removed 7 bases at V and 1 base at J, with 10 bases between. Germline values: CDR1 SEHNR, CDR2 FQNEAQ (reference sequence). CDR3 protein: CASNREIQETQYF. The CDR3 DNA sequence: TGTGCCAGCAACCGGGAGATCCAAGAGACCCAGTACTTC.

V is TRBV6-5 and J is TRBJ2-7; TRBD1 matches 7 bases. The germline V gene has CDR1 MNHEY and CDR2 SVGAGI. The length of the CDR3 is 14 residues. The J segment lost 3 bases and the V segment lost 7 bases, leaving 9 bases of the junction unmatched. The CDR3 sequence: CASKVRTGHYEQYF. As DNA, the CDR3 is TGTGCCAGCAAGGTGCGGACAGGCCACTACGAGCAGTACTTC.

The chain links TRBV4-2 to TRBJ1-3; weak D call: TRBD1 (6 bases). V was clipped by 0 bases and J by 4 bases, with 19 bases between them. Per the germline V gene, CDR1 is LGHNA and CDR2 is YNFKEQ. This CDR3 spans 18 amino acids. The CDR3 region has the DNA TGTGCCAGCAGCCAAGATGGGGGGCAGGGAGGGCTCGGAAACACCATATATTTT. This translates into CASSQDGGQGGLGNTIYF.